One and the same sample provided the 12 T cell receptor beta chains below, sequenced in a study of CD8 T cells in ankylosing spondylitis. Notes on the study in general: About eight highly homologous variants made up a TCR beta motif that seemed to typify ankylosing spondylitis blood.

One entry per CDR3 protein, called by TCRdb with MiXCR from the 5' RACE reads. Counted here are over 450,000 distinct CDR3 sequences, about 13% occurring once; the ten biggest clones make up over 6.5%. Their recognized antigens are unknown. Source material: blood, either unsorted or a sorted T cell fraction (not recorded which). These receptors were taken from a male donor with ankylosing spondylitis.

This clonotype has just a few counts. The rearrangement uses TRBV7-9 and TRBJ1-2; D possibly corresponds to TRBD1 (5 bases). Germline V gene data show CDR1 as SEHNR and CDR2 as FQNEAQ (reference sequence). The CDR3 contains 12 residues. V lost 4 bases and J lost 8, with 11 bases in between. CDR3 residues: CASSWGLRGYTF. Here the CDR3 DNA reads TGTGCCAGCAGCTGGGGACTGCGGGGCTACACCTTC.

This clonotype was seen only a few times. V gene TRBV20-1 combines with J gene TRBJ1-2; TRBD1 aligns across 9 bases. CDR3 length: 14 residues. The junction had 1 base not matched to a gene; V was cut back by 1 base and J by 1 base. Germline CDR1 is DFQATT and CDR2 is SNEGSKA (reference sequence). The CDR3 is CSARGTGDNYGYTF. In DNA form, the CDR3 reads TGCAGTGCTAGAGGGACAGGGGATAACTATGGCTACACCTTC.

This clonotype was seen a handful of times. The chain carries TRBV5-1 and TRBJ2-3; tentatively, D is TRBD2 (5 bases). Germline CDR1 is SGHRS and CDR2 is YFSETQ. V lost 4 bases to trimming and J lost 0 bases, with 15 bases between them. This CDR3 comprises 16 residues. The CDR3 here is CASSPREGVSTDTQYF. For the CDR3, the DNA is TGCGCCAGCAGCCCGAGAGAGGGAGTAAGCACAGATACGCAGTATTTT.

The rearrangement links TRBV7-2 to TRBJ1-1; D remains ambiguous. This CDR3 has 13 residues. The V end lost 5 bases, the J end lost 3 bases, and 10 bases lay between the germline ends. Germline lookup yields CDR1 SGHTA and CDR2 FQGNSA. The CDR3: CASSPQKDTEAFF. In DNA, the CDR3 is TGTGCCAGCAGCCCACAGAAGGACACTGAAGCTTTCTTT.

This clonotype was counted a few times. The V and J genes are TRBV7-9 and TRBJ2-1; tentative D call: TRBD2 (7 bases). The germline V gene has CDR1 SEHNR and CDR2 FQNEAQ (reference sequence). The CDR3 consists of 14 residues. The ends were cut back, 6 bases at V and 6 bases at J, with 15 bases in the middle. CDR3 coding DNA: TGTGCCAGCAGTGACCCGGGGGGCCGCAATGAGCAGTTCTTC. It is translated as CASSDPGGRNEQFF.

Ten or more counts support this clonotype. V usage is TRBV28 and J usage is TRBJ1-1; D is unresolved. Germline CDR1 and CDR2: MDHEN and SYDVKM. There are 12 residues in the CDR3. V was clipped by 4 bases and J by 1 base, with 4 bases between them. CDR3 DNA: TGTGCCAGCAGTTCCCCGAACACTGAAGCTTTCTTT. It translates to CASSSPNTEAFF.

The J gene is TRBJ2-7, the V gene TRBV12-3 or TRBV12-4, with 12 bases identical to TRBD2. The CDR3 totals 15 residues. Trimming removed 6 bases from V and 7 bases from J; junction bases left unmatched: 10. As DNA, the CDR3 is TGTGCCAGCAGGTTGACTAGCGGGGGACTCCGAGAGCAGTACTTC. Protein product: CASRLTSGGLREQYF.

This rearrangement joins TRBV20-1 to TRBJ2-7; unclear D gene. Trimming cost V 0 bases and J 3 bases, with 12 bases left between them. The CDR3 is 14 residues long. Germline V gene sequence: CDR1 DFQATT, CDR2 SNEGSKA (reference sequence). CDR3 nucleotides: TGCAGTGCTAGAGATCGGTTCGGAATCTACGAGCAGTACTTC. Its translation is CSARDRFGIYEQYF.

This chain uses TRBV18 with TRBJ2-5, with D possibly TRBD1 on 6 matching bases. Germline CDR1 is KGHSH and CDR2 is LQKENI. Trimming stripped 6 bases from V and 0 bases from J, with 20 bases between. The CDR3 length is 17 residues. The CDR3 sequence is CASSATPRGPYQETQYF. The CDR3 DNA follows: TGTGCCAGCTCCGCTACACCCAGGGGTCCGTACCAAGAGACCCAGTACTTC.

The gene calls are TRBV5-1 and TRBJ2-7, with TRBD2 identical over 10 bases. Germline-derived CDR1 and CDR2 are SGHRS and YFSETQ. V lost 4 bases and J lost 2; bases outside the gene matches: 6. This CDR3 is 15 amino acids long. CDR3 sequence: CASSPLAGHTYEQYV. As DNA, the CDR3 is TGCGCCAGCAGCCCACTAGCGGGACATACCTACGAGCAGTACGTC.

This clonotype was seen just once. This clone may be a read error of a much larger clone one base away. The chain combines TRBV4-2 with TRBJ2-1; the D is unclear. This CDR3 comprises 13 residues. CDR1 is LGHNA and CDR2 is YNFKEQ in the germline V gene. The CDR3 loop is CASSQDPGNEQLF. The CDR3 region has the DNA TGTGCCAGCAGCCAAGATCCGGGCAATGAGCAGTTATTC.

This clonotype was counted only a few times. The chain has TRBV7-9 and TRBJ2-1; D uncertain. CDR3 length equals 13 residues. Germline assignment: CDR1 SEHNR and CDR2 FQNEAQ (reference sequence). With 2 bases removed from V and 8 bases from J, the gap between germline ends came to 10 bases. The CDR3 here is CASSLLRRDEQFF. CDR3 DNA: TGTGCCAGCAGCTTATTGAGACGCGATGAGCAGTTCTTC. The variable domain in full, completed from reference TRBV7-9 and TRBJ2-1, reads DTGVSQNPRHKITKRGQNVTFRCDPISEHNRLYWYRQTLGQGPEFLTYFQNEAQLEKSRLLSDRFSAERPKGSFSTLEIQRTEQGDSAMYLCASSLLRRDEQFFGPGTRLTVL.